These 17 T cell receptor beta chains came from one sample sequenced in a study of T cell repertoires in cytomegalovirus infection. TCRdb re-analysed the reads in MiXCR, keeping a single row per CDR3 protein. Of fewer than 650,000 distinct CDR3 sequences detected, 40% appear once; the ten largest clones hold roughly 50%. The antigens for these receptors are not known. The material was cultured PBMCs, obtained from culture after CMV antigen stimulation. Receptors were obtained from a human donor in good health (CMV status not recorded). Some clones in this sample may be carry-over from other donors' samples.

This clonotype was counted many times. The chain combines TRBV5-6 with TRBJ2-7, with 7 positions matching TRBD2. Unmatched junction bases numbered 9, after V lost 3 bases and J lost 6 bases. From germline, CDR1 is SGHDT and CDR2 YYEEEE. The CDR3 totals 14 residues. The CDR3 DNA reads as TGTGCCAGCAGCTGGGGGGGTCCCCAGAGCGAGCAGTACTTC. Translating gives CASSWGGPQSEQYF.

The rearrangement links TRBV20-1 to TRBJ2-3; D is possibly TRBD1 (5 bases). The ends were cut back, 1 base at V and 2 bases at J, with 22 bases in the middle. This CDR3 has 18 amino acids. The germline V gene has CDR1 DFQATT and CDR2 SNEGSKA (reference sequence). CDR3 bases: TGCAGTGCTAGAGTTATACGGACAACTGAAGCTCTCACAGATACGCAGTATTTT. It yields the protein CSARVIRTTEALTDTQYF.

There are many counts of this clonotype. V usage is TRBV7-2 and J usage is TRBJ2-5, with a tentative D call TRBD2 (6 bases). Deletions cut 5 bases from V and 3 bases from J, with 13 bases between. The CDR3 is 14 amino acids. The germline V gene encodes CDR1 SGHTA and CDR2 FQGNSA. CDR3 sequence: CASSRTAGKETQYF. CDR3 DNA sequence: TGTGCCAGCAGCCGCACCGCGGGGAAAGAGACCCAGTACTTC. The complete variable domain, with remaining parts taken from reference TRBV7-2 and TRBJ2-5, reads GAGVSQSPSNKVTEKGKDVELRCDPISGHTALYWYRQSLGQGLEFLIYFQGNSAPDKSGLPSDRFSAERTGGSVSTLTIQRTQQEDSAVYLCASSRTAGKETQYFGPGTRLLVL.

This clonotype was detected a few times. V is TRBV7-2 and J is TRBJ2-7; 10 bases map to TRBD2. Germline CDR1 SGHTA, CDR2 FQGNSA. V shed 1 base and J 7 bases; nucleotides not matched to a gene: 19. This CDR3 has 19 residues. The CDR3 loop is CASSLVGLAGDGLSWEQYF. The CDR3 region has the DNA TGTGCCAGCAGCTTAGTTGGCCTAGCGGGAGACGGTCTTAGTTGGGAGCAGTACTTC.

The rearrangement joins TRBV12-3 or TRBV12-4 to TRBJ1-2, with TRBD1 matching over 7 bases. The V segment lost 7 bases and the J segment 9 bases; nucleotides outside the gene matches: 8. The CDR3 spans 12 residues. The CDR3 DNA follows: TGTGCCAGCACCCCAGGGGGGTTTAGCTACACCTTC. It encodes CASTPGGFSYTF.

The chain joins TRBV4-2 to TRBJ2-3, with 7 bases lining up with TRBD2. V lost 0 bases to trimming and J lost 2 bases; unmatched junction nucleotides: 8. The CDR3 is 17 amino acids. The germline V gene encodes CDR1 LGHNA and CDR2 YNFKEQ. CDR3: CASSQDRASGLTDTQYF. The CDR3 DNA follows: TGTGCCAGCAGCCAAGATCGGGCTAGCGGACTCACAGATACGCAGTATTTT.

To note about this clonotype: An end of the junction does not agree with germline; a read error may underlie this. The chain recombines TRBV5-3 with TRBJ2-1, with 14 nucleotides matching TRBD2. TRBV5-3 is treated as an ORF (open reading frame) with a function not yet certain. The CDR3 consists of 18 residues. The CDR3 coding sequence is TGTGCCAGCAGCTCGACTAGCGGGAGGGCCTCGTTTGGGAATGAGCAGTTCTTC. Translation gives CASSSTSGRASFGNEQFF.

In its sample, this clonotype was seen a few times. The chain joins TRBV12-3 or TRBV12-4 to TRBJ2-3; TRBD2 matches 10 bases. The CDR3 has 15 amino acids. The junction had 10 bases not matched to a gene; V was cut back by 5 bases and J by 8 bases. CDR3 sequence: CASSPTSGSLGTQYF. The CDR3, as DNA: TGTGCCAGCAGTCCGACTAGCGGGTCCCTAGGTACGCAGTATTTT.

This clonotype has just a few counts. The chain couples TRBV6-1 to TRBJ2-3, with 11 bases matching TRBD2. CDR3 length: 16 amino acids. The junction had 9 bases not matched to a gene; V was cut back by 6 bases and J by 4 bases. The germline V gene encodes CDR1 MNHNS and CDR2 SASEGT. The CDR3 sequence is CASSKDPLAGADTQYF. The CDR3 nucleotides read TGTGCCAGCAGCAAAGATCCACTAGCGGGGGCAGATACGCAGTATTTT.

The J gene is TRBJ2-3, the V gene TRBV12-3 or TRBV12-4; D is uncertain. The CDR3 is 11 residues long. Trimming took 3 bases from V and 7 from J, leaving 5 bases between them. The CDR3 coding sequence is TGTGCCAGCAGTTTCGAGTATACGCAGTATTTT. Protein: CASSFEYTQYF.

The J gene is TRBJ2-5, the V gene TRBV5-4, with TRBD1 as a possible D gene (6 bases). The CDR3 loop spans 15 amino acids. The ends were cut back, 4 bases at V and 0 bases at J, with 13 bases in the middle. Germline CDR1 and CDR2: SGHNT and YYREEE (reference sequence). The chain's CDR3 is CASSPETGYQETQYF. CDR3 bases: TGTGCCAGCAGCCCAGAAACAGGGTACCAAGAGACCCAGTACTTC.

This CDR3 is CASSTDREVYGYTF. Here the CDR3 DNA reads TGTGCCAGCAGTACGGACAGGGAGGTATACGGCTACACCTTC. The rearrangement links TRBV27 to TRBJ1-2, with TRBD1 matching 8 bases. Germline V gene sequence: CDR1 MNHEY, CDR2 SMNVEV (reference sequence). The CDR3 sequence is 14 residues long. With 5 bases clipped from V and 8 bases from J, the junction kept 10 bases outside the gene matches.

This chain connects TRBV27 to TRBJ1-6; 9 nucleotides line up with TRBD1. CDR1 and CDR2 from the germline V gene are MNHEY and SMNVEV (reference sequence). The ends lost 2 bases at V and 9 bases at J; junction bases unmatched: 8. The CDR3 sequence is 16 residues long. The CDR3 nucleotides are TGTGCCAGCAGTTTAAACAGGGGGCGGGTCAGTTCACCCCTCCACTTT. Translating gives CASSLNRGRVSSPLHF.

The V gene is TRBV7-3, the J gene TRBJ2-3; TRBD1 is a possible D gene (5 bases). The germline V gene encodes CDR1 SGHTA and CDR2 FQGTGA. The CDR3 covers 15 residues. The V end lost 8 bases, the J end lost 5 bases, and 20 bases lay between the germline ends. The DNA of the CDR3 is TGTGCCAGCCACAAGGGGTCGACCCGCGGAGATACGCAGTATTTT. Translation: CASHKGSTRGDTQYF.

The V and J genes are TRBV4-3 and TRBJ1-1, with 7 positions matching TRBD1. The germline gives CDR1 LGHNA, CDR2 YSLEER. This CDR3 comprises 13 residues. V was clipped by 0 bases and J by 12 bases; unmatched bases: 7. The CDR3 region has the DNA TGCGCCAGCAGCCAAGATCAGGCAGGGGGATCTTTCTTT. The encoded protein is CASSQDQAGGSFF.

The gene calls are TRBV12-3 or TRBV12-4 and TRBJ1-2, with D possibly matching TRBD1 (5 bases). Deletions cut 0 bases from V and 7 bases from J, with 9 bases between. The CDR3 runs 13 residues. This CDR3 is CASSLAGTGGYTF. The CDR3 nucleotides read TGTGCCAGCAGTTTAGCGGGGACTGGTGGCTACACCTTC.

This clonotype was seen only a few times. The J gene is TRBJ2-5, the V gene TRBV20-1; tentatively, D is TRBD1 or TRBD2 (5 bases each). CDR1 DFQATT and CDR2 SNEGSKA come from the germline V gene (reference sequence). Trimming removed 3 bases from V and 5 bases from J, with 13 bases in between. This CDR3 is built from 13 residues. The CDR3 protein is CSASRAREETQYF. The CDR3 DNA follows: TGCAGTGCTAGTAGGGCCAGGGAGGAGACCCAGTACTTC.